This T cell receptor beta chain was found in a study of OX40 agonist ivuxolimab in advanced cancers. Notes on the study in general: Relative to CD4+, CD8+ T cells held more expanded clones on average.

The V and J ends lost 5 bases and 11 bases respectively, with 12 bases between them. CDR1 KGHSH and CDR2 LQKENI come from the germline V gene. The CDR3 length is 11 residues. The table came from immunoSEQ multiplex PCR; TCRdb's copy has only in-frame clones and leaves some out. The repertoire consists of about 70,000 clones, with 85% to 95% occurring once and the leading ten covering around 4.9%. To note about this clone: What it binds is not known.

The receptor was derived from an adult with an advanced solid tumor such as melanoma, head and neck, liver or kidney cancer. This specimen was CD4+ or CD8+ T cells sorted from blood, taken in a trial of the OX40 agonist ivuxolimab. The chain recombines TRBV18 with TRBJ1-2, with D tentatively TRBD1 (5 bases). CDR3 bases: TGTGCCAGCTCAGGGGACGGACCATACACCTTC. It yields the protein CASSGDGPYTF.